A selection of T cell receptor beta chains follows, all from one sample in a study of T cell clonotyping in hematopoietic cell transplantation. The data were produced by immunoSEQ multiplex PCR, yet TCRdb's version contains in-frame clones alone and is incomplete. This table holds 6,800 or so clones, 88% found once. The source material was peripheral blood mononuclear cells, sampled before stem cell transplant. All receptors come from a man in his sixties with acute myeloid leukemia. Some clones in this sample may be carry-over from other donors' samples. Both conserved end residues are part of each CDR3. Fields, in order: V gene, clone size, CDR3 protein. Clone size is shown for a subset of rows, as once, few, many or a class of expanded clone.

V gene: TRBV11-3; clone size: -; CDR3 protein: CASSLEIRGEQYF
V gene: TRBV11-3; clone size: once; CDR3 protein: CASARGPIRTDTQYF
V gene: TRBV6-6; clone size: -; CDR3 protein: CASRPEGGFYEQYF
V gene: TRBV5-4; clone size: -; CDR3 protein: CASSSGTGEETQYF
V gene: TRBV30; clone size: once; CDR3 protein: CAWSSFGGAYNEQFF
V gene: TRBV7-8; clone size: -; CDR3 protein: CASSWIQGYEQYF
V gene: TRBV6-1; clone size: -; CDR3 protein: CASSEAGGADGYTF
V gene: TRBV30; clone size: -; CDR3 protein: CAWSAQHYGYTF
V gene: TRBV13; clone size: -; CDR3 protein: CASSSRLTSGRSDTQYF
V gene: TRBV9; clone size: -; CDR3 protein: CASSVGPGRYYNEQFF
V gene: TRBV7-3; clone size: -; CDR3 protein: CASSKTGASSGANVLTF
V gene: TRBV5-5; clone size: -; CDR3 protein: CASSLREFGTSGQYF
V gene: TRBV28; clone size: -; CDR3 protein: CASSTRVGQPQHF
V gene: TRBV25-1; clone size: -; CDR3 protein: CASSEPGAPTGELFF
V gene: TRBV9; clone size: -; CDR3 protein: CASTPRIGYNEQFF
V gene: TRBV5-1; clone size: -; CDR3 protein: CASSRRETDTQYF
V gene: TRBV4-2; clone size: -; CDR3 protein: CASSRPGQSGNTIYF
V gene: TRBV11-2; clone size: -; CDR3 protein: CASSSLVGPNTEAFF
V gene: TRBV7-2; clone size: -; CDR3 protein: CASSWTGSSYNEQFF
V gene: TRBV6-5; clone size: -; CDR3 protein: CASSSSGAYSNQPQHF
V gene: TRBV5-4; clone size: -; CDR3 protein: CASSLVGLDAGELFF
V gene: TRBV14; clone size: once; CDR3 protein: CASSQVLGERGYTF
V gene: TRBV6-5; clone size: -; CDR3 protein: CATRGRAEAFF
V gene: TRBV7-8; clone size: once; CDR3 protein: CASSLGTSGTYEQYF
V gene: TRBV4-1; clone size: -; CDR3 protein: CASSQGVAGVVSTDTQYF
V gene: TRBV25-1; clone size: -; CDR3 protein: CASSVGIAYEQYF
V gene: TRBV6-5; clone size: -; CDR3 protein: CASRKGQGVFTEAFF
V gene: TRBV6-5; clone size: -; CDR3 protein: CASNRQGSHEQYF
V gene: TRBV7-8; clone size: few; CDR3 protein: CASSKQGNQPQHF
V gene: TRBV7-2; clone size: -; CDR3 protein: CASSSQTGNFYEQYF
V gene: TRBV15; clone size: once; CDR3 protein: CATSRGLTSPVYEQYF
V gene: TRBV2; clone size: -; CDR3 protein: CASRNQRQPQHF
V gene: TRBV30; clone size: -; CDR3 protein: CAWMGGVLGEGKTEAFF
V gene: TRBV9; clone size: -; CDR3 protein: CASSVEGGRDIQYF
V gene: TRBV5-4; clone size: -; CDR3 protein: CASSAGGGAYNEQFF
V gene: TRBV5-1; clone size: once; CDR3 protein: CASRFTSGVYQETQYF
V gene: TRBV11-2; clone size: -; CDR3 protein: CASSLSGGVSYNEQFF
V gene: TRBV29-1; clone size: -; CDR3 protein: CSVEWTRGTEAFF
V gene: TRBV2; clone size: -; CDR3 protein: CASTLDRTGQFF
V gene: TRBV5-1; clone size: -; CDR3 protein: CASSLGQTFDTQYF
V gene: TRBV7-8; clone size: -; CDR3 protein: CASSFSGARDSPLHF
V gene: TRBV19; clone size: once; CDR3 protein: CASSISGPITDTQYF
V gene: TRBV23-1; clone size: -; CDR3 protein: CASSQTSGTGDTEAFF
V gene: TRBV6-1; clone size: -; CDR3 protein: CATTLAGDEQFF
V gene: TRBV11-2; clone size: -; CDR3 protein: CASSLGLSGGENIQYF
V gene: TRBV6-5; clone size: few; CDR3 protein: CASSPRPDARYGYTF
V gene: TRBV11-2; clone size: -; CDR3 protein: CVIRCFAQYF
V gene: TRBV19; clone size: -; CDR3 protein: CASSSPRGVGDTEAFF
V gene: TRBV9; clone size: -; CDR3 protein: CASSGERPGLAGGPYNEQFF
V gene: TRBV6-1; clone size: -; CDR3 protein: CASRNWEVDTQYF
V gene: TRBV4-1; clone size: -; CDR3 protein: CASSRLAGTQETQYF
V gene: TRBV4-1; clone size: -; CDR3 protein: CASSQRTGVYYEQYF
V gene: TRBV28; clone size: -; CDR3 protein: CASSFGMWGGTDTQYF